This entry is about one TCR beta chain. What it binds is unknown. The V and J ends lost 2 bases and 2 bases respectively, with 18 bases between them. The CDR3 covers 17 residues. Per germline, CDR1 SGHRS and CDR2 YFSETQ. The data were produced by immunoSEQ multiplex PCR, yet TCRdb's version contains in-frame clones alone and is incomplete. The data show 250,000 to 350,000 clones, about nine tenths seen once. The donors were in the roughly 130-subject validation cohort; that cohort was separate from the roughly 680-subject first cohort. This sample is drawn from a study of cytomegalovirus exposure and HLA in healthy donors. Overall study: A subsequent analysis stated that the 90 to 150 validation repertoires were run on the same platform as the roughly 700 first-cohort repertoires.

Overall study findings and caveats: Rarity held for most TCR sequences, but there were some public TCRs that occurred in many donors. The tendency of first-cohort TCR clusters to co-occur in the 95 to 150 validation repertoires was the finding of a later analysis.

This receptor was taken from a woman aged 30 to 39 in good health and CMV-seropositive. What was sequenced was PBMCs. V is TRBV5-1 and J is TRBJ2-3; weak D call: TRBD2 (6 bases). Here the CDR3 reads CASSFGLLTKSTDTQYF. The CDR3 DNA reads as TGCGCCAGCAGCTTCGGACTACTCACAAAATCCACAGATACGCAGTATTTT. Together with reference TRBV5-1 and TRBJ2-3, the CDR3 gives the full variable domain: KAGVTQTPRYLIKTRGQQVTLSCSPISGHRSVSWYQQTPGQGLQFLFEYFSETQRNKGNFPGRFSGRQFSNSRSEMNVSTLELGDSALYLCASSFGLLTKSTDTQYFGPGTRLTVL.